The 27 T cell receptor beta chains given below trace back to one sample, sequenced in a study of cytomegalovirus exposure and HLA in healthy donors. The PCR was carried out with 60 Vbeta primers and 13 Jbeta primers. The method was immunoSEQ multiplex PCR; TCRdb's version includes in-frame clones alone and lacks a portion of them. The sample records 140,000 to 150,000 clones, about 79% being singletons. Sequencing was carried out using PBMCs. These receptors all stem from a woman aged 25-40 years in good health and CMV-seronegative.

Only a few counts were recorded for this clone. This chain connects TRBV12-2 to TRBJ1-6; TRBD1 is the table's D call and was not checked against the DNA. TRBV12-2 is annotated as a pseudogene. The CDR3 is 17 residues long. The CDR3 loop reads CASRLFRDRDTHSPLHF. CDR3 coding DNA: TGTGCAAGTCGCTTATTCCGGGACAGGGATACCCATTCACCCCTCCACTTT.

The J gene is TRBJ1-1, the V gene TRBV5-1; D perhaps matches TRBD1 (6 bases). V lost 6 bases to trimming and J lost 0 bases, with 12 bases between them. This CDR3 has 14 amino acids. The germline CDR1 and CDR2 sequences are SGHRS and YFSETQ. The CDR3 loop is CASKWGGLNTEAFF. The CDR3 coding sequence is TGCGCCAGCAAGTGGGGGGGCCTGAACACTGAAGCTTTCTTT.

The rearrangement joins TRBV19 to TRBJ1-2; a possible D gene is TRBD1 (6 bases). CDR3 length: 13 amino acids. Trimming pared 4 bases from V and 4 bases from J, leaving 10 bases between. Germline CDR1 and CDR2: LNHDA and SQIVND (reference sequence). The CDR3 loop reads CASSTDRTYGYTF. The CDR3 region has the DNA TGTGCCAGTAGTACTGACAGGACCTATGGCTACACCTTC.

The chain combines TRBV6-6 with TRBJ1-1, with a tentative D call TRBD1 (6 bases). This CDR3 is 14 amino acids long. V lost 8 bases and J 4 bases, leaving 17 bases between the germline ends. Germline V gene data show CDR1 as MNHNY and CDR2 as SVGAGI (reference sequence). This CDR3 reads CASGKQGKGTEAFF. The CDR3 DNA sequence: TGTGCCAGCGGTAAACAGGGTAAGGGCACTGAAGCTTTCTTT.

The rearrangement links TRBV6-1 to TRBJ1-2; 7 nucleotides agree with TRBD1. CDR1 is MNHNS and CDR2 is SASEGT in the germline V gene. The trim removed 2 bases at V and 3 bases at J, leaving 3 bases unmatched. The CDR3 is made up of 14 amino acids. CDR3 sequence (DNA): TGTGCCAGCAGTGAAAGGGGGCAGGACTATGGCTACACCTTC. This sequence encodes CASSERGQDYGYTF.

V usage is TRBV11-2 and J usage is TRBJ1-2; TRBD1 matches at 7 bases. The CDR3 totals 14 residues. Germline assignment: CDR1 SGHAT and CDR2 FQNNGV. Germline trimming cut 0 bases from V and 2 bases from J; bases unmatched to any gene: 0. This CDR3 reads CASSLETGNYGYTF. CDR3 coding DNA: TGTGCCAGCAGCTTAGAGACAGGGAACTATGGCTACACCTTC.

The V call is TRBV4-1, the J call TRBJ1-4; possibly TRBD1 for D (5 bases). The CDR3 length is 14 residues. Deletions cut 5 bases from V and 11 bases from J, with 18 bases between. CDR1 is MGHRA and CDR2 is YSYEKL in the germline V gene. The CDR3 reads CASSDRDLVGKLFF. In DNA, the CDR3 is TGCGCCAGCAGCGACCGGGACTTAGTCGGGAAACTGTTTTTT.

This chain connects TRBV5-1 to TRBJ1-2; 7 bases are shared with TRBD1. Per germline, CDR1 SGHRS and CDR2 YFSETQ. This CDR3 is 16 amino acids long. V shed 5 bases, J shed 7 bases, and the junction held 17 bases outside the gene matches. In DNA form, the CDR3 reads TGCGCCAGCAGTGAAACGACAGGGCCCGGAGTAAGTGGCTACACCTTC. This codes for CASSETTGPGVSGYTF.

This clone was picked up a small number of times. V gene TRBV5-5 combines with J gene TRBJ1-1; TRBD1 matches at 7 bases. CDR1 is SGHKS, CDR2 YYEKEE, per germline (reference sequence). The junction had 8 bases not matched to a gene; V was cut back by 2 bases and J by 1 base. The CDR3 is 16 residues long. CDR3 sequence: CASSFGVGQRNTEAFF. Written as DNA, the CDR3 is TGTGCCAGCAGCTTCGGTGTGGGACAGAGGAACACTGAAGCTTTCTTT.

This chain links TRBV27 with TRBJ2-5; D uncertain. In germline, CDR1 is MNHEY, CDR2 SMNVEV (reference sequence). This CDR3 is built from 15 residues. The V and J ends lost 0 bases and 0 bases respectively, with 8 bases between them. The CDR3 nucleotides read TGTGCCAGCAGTTTATCCTTCTCGTACCAAGAGACCCAGTACTTC. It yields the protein CASSLSFSYQETQYF.

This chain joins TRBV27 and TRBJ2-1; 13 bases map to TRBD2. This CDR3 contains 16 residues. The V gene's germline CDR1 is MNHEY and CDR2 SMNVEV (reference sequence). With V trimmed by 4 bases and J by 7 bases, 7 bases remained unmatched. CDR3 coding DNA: TGTGCCAGCAGTTACAAACTAGCGGGGGGGCGAAATGAGCAGTTCTTC. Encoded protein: CASSYKLAGGRNEQFF.

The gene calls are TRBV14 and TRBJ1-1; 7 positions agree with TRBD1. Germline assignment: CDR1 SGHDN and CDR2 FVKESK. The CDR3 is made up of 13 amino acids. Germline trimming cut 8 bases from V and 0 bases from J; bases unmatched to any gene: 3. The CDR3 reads CASGDSMNTEAFF. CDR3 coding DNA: TGTGCCAGCGGGGACAGCATGAACACTGAAGCTTTCTTT.

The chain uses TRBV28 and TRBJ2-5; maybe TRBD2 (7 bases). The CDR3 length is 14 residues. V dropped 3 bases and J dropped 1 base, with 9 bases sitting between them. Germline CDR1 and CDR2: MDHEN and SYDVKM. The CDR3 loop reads CASSFAGAQETQYF. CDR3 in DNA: TGTGCCAGCAGTTTTGCGGGGGCCCAAGAGACCCAGTACTTC.

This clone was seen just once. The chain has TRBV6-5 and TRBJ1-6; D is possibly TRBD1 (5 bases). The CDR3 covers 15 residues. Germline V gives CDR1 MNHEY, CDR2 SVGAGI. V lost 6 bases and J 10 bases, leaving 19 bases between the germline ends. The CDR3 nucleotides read TGTGCCAGCAGCACCCAAACCGGCCGGGGGTCACCCCTCCACTTT. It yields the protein CASSTQTGRGSPLHF.

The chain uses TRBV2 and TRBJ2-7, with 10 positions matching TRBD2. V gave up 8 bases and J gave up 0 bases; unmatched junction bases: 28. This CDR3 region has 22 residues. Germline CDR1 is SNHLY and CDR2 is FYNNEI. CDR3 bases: TGTGCCAGCCTCTTCCCACCACGACAAGGCACCAACTCTAGCGGGGGCTCCTACGAGCAGTACTTC. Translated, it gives CASLFPPRQGTNSSGGSYEQYF.

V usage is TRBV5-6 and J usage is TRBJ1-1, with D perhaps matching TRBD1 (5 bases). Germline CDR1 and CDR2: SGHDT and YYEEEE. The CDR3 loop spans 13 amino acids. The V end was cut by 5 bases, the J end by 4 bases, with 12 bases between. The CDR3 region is CASRGTGGTEAFF. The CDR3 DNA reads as TGTGCCAGCAGGGGGACGGGGGGCACTGAAGCTTTCTTT.

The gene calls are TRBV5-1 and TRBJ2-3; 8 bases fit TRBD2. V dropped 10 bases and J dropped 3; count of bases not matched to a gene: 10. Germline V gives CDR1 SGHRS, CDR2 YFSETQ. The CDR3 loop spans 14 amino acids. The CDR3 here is CAGSRGGPTDTQYF. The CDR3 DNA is TGCGCCGGTTCTCGCGGGGGGCCAACAGATACGCAGTATTTT.

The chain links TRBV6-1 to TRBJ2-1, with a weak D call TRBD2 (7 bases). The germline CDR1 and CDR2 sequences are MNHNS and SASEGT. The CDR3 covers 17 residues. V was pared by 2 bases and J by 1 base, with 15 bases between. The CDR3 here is CASSELSGGASYNEQFF. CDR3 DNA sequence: TGTGCCAGCAGTGAATTAAGTGGGGGGGCGTCCTACAATGAGCAGTTCTTC.

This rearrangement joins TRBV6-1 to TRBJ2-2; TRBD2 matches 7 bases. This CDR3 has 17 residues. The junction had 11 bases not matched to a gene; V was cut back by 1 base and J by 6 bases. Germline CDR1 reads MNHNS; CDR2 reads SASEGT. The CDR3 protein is CASSEDFGLGFPGELFF. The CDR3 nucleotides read TGTGCCAGCAGTGAAGACTTTGGACTAGGTTTTCCCGGGGAGCTGTTTTTT.

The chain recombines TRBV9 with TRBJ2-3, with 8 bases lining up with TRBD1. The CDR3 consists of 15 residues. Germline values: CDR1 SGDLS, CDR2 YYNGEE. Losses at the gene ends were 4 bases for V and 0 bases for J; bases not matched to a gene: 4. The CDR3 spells CASSPRTGSTDTQYF. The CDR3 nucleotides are TGTGCCAGCAGCCCGCGGACAGGGAGCACAGATACGCAGTATTTT. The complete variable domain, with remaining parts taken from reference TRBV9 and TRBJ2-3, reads DSGVTQTPKHLITATGQRVTLRCSPRSGDLSVYWYQQSLDQGLQFLIQYYNGEERAKGNILERFSAQQFPDLHSELNLSSLELGDSALYFCASSPRTGSTDTQYFGPGTRLTVL.

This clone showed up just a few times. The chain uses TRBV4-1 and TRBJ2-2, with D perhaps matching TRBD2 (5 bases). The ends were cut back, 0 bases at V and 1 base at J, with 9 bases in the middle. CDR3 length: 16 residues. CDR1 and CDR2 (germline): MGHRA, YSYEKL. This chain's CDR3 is CASSQDAGRNTGELFF. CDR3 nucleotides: TGCGCCAGCAGCCAAGATGCGGGCAGGAACACCGGGGAGCTGTTTTTT.

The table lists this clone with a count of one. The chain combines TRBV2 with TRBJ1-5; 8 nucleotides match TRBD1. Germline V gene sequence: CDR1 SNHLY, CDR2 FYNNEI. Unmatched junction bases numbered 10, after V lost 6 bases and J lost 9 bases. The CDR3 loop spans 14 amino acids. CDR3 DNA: TGTGCCAGCAGCGACGGACAGGGCGTGCGGCCCCAGCATTTT. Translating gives CASSDGQGVRPQHF.

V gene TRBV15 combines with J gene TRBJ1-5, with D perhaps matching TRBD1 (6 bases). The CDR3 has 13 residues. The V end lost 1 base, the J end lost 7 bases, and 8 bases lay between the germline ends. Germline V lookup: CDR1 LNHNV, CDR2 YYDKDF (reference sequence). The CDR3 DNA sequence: TGTGCCACCAGCAGAGCGGGGGGCCAGCCCCAGCATTTT. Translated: CATSRAGGQPQHF. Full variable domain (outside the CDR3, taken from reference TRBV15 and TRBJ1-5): DAMVIQNPRYQVTQFGKPVTLSCSQTLNHNVMYWYQQKSSQAPKLLFHYYDKDFNNEADTPDNFQSRRPNTSFCFLDIRSPGLGDTAMYLCATSRAGGQPQHFGDGTRLSIL.

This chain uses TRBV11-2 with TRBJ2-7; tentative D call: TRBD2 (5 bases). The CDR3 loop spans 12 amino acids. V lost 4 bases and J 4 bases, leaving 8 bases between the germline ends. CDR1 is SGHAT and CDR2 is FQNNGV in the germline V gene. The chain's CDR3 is CASSSGGYEQYF. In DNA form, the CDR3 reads TGTGCCAGCAGCTCCGGAGGATACGAGCAGTACTTC.

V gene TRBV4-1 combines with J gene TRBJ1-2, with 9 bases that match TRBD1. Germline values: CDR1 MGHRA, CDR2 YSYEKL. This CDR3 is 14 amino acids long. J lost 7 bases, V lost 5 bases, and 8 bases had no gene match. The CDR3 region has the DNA TGCGCCAGCAGCTCTGGACAGGGGCTGACTGGCTACACCTTC. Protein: CASSSGQGLTGYTF.

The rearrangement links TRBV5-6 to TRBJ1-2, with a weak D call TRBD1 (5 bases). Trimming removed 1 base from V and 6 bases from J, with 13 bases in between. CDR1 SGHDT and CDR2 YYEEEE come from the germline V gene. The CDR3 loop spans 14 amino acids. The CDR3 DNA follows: TGTGCCAGCAGCTTGTTGCAGGGATCGAATGGCTACACCTTC. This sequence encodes CASSLLQGSNGYTF.

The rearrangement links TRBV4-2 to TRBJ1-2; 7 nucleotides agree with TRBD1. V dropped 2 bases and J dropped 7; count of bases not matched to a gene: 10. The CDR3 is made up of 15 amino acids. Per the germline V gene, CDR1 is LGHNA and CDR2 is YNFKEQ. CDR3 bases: TGTGCCAGCAGCCAAACTCGACAGGGAATAGGTGGCTACACCTTC. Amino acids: CASSQTRQGIGGYTF.